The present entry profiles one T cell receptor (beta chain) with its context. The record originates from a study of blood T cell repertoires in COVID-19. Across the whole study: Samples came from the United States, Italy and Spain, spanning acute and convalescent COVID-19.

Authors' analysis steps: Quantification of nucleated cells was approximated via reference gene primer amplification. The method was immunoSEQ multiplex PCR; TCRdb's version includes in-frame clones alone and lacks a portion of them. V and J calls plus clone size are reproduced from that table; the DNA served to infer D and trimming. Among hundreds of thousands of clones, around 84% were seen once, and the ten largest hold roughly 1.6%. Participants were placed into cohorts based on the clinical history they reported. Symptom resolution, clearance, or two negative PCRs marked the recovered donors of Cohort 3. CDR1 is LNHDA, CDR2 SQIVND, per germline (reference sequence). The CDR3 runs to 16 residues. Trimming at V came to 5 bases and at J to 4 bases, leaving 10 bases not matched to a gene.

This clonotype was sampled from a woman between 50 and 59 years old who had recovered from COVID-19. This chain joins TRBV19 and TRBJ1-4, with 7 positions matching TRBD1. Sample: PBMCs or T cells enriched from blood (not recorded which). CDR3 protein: CASSDPQGRDNEKLFF. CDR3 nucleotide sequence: TGTGCCAGTAGTGACCCACAGGGGCGAGATAATGAAAAACTGTTTTTT. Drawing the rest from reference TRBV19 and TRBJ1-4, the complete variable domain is DGGITQSPKYLFRKEGQNVTLSCEQNLNHDAMYWYRQDPGQGLRLIYYSQIVNDFQKGDIAEGYSVSREKKESFPLTVTSAQKNPTAFYLCASSDPQGRDNEKLFFGSGTQLSVL.